A selection of T cell receptor beta chains follows, all from one sample in a study of cytomegalovirus exposure and HLA in healthy donors. Generated by immunoSEQ multiplex PCR, the TCRdb table keeps only in-frame clones and is missing some. The data show some 44,000 clones, with roughly 87% seen just once and roughly 8% held by the top ten. Material for sequencing was PBMCs. The receptor set was obtained from a woman between 40 and 55 years old in good health and CMV-seropositive. Each CDR3 is given with its conserved first and last residue. D genes are given only for firm matches. Size tells how often a clone was seen (once, few, many) or the class of an expanded clone, and some rows leave it out.

cdr3_aa	cdr3_nt	v_call	j_call	d_call	clone_size
CASSKLLTADTQYF	TGTGCCAGCAGTAAACTCTTAACAGCAGATACGCAGTATTTT	TRBV6-5	TRBJ2-3	NA	NA
CASSFSDSPTDTQYF	TGTGCCAGCAGTTTTTCGGACAGCCCCACAGATACGCAGTATTTT	TRBV27	TRBJ2-3	NA	NA
CATAPGGDRIYEQYF	TGTGCCACGGCTCCCGGCGGTGATAGAATCTACGAGCAGTACTTC	TRBV15	TRBJ2-7	NA	once
CASSLPENPPGQFF	TGTGCCAGCAGCTTGCCCGAAAACCCTCCCGGGCAGTTCTTC	TRBV5-6	TRBJ2-1	NA	NA
CASSPLGQAYEQYF	TGTGCCAGCTCACCACTGGGACAAGCCTACGAGCAGTACTTC	TRBV18	TRBJ2-7	NA	NA
CASSLLGIRYGYTF	TGTGCCAGCAGTTTATTGGGCATTCGCTATGGCTACACCTTC	TRBV28	TRBJ1-2	NA	NA
CASSTYTNTGELFF	TGTGCCAGCTCAACATACACGAACACCGGGGAGCTGTTTTTT	TRBV18	TRBJ2-2	NA	NA
CATRSLAGGQNTQYF	TGTGCCACCCGAAGTCTGGCGGGGGGGCAGAATACGCAGTATTTT	TRBV19	TRBJ2-3	TRBD2	NA
CASSFSGGGFSGELFF	TGTGCCAGCAGCTTTTCGGGGGGCGGTTTTTCCGGGGAGCTGTTTTTT	TRBV5-4	TRBJ2-2	NA	few
CASSSGRGGGELFF	TGTGCCAGCAGCTCTGGGAGGGGTGGTGGGGAGCTGTTTTTT	TRBV11-3	TRBJ2-2	TRBD2	NA
CASSPGAPLQNTEAFF	TGTGCCAGCAGCCCAGGGGCCCCACTACAGAACACTGAAGCTTTCTTT	TRBV5-8	TRBJ1-1	NA	few
CASSLTPPGTLGSYEQYF	TGTGCCAGCAGCTTGACCCCTCCGGGGACACTTGGATCCTACGAGCAGTACTTC	TRBV7-9	TRBJ2-7	NA	once
CASSGGQLNSPLHF	TGTGCCAGCAGCGGGGGACAGTTAAATTCACCCCTCCACTTT	TRBV7-9	TRBJ1-6	TRBD1	once
CASSMQMGVGTDTQYF	TGTGCCAGTAGTATGCAGATGGGAGTGGGCACAGATACGCAGTATTTT	TRBV19	TRBJ2-3	NA	NA
CASSMLNRDYGYTF	TGTGCCAGTAGTATGCTTAACAGGGACTATGGCTACACCTTC	TRBV19	TRBJ1-2	NA	NA
CASSLGVADYEQYF	TGTGCCAGCAGTTTAGGGGTAGCGGACTACGAGCAGTACTTC	TRBV28	TRBJ2-7	NA	NA
CSSSLVLAGGTNQPQHF	TGTTCCAGCAGCTTAGTTTTGGCAGGGGGAACTAATCAGCCCCAGCATTTT	TRBV7-9	TRBJ1-5	TRBD1	NA
CASRASGNTGELFF	TGTGCCAGCAGAGCTAGCGGGAACACCGGGGAGCTGTTTTTT	TRBV14	TRBJ2-2	TRBD2	NA
CSAHDSFGYTF	TGCAGTGCTCACGACTCGTTTGGCTACACCTTC	TRBV20-1	TRBJ1-2	NA	few
CASSFQGGDGYF	TGTGCCAGCAGCTTTCAGGGGGGAGACGGGTACTTC	TRBV5-4	TRBJ2-7	NA	few
CASSAPLGGGNQPQHF	TGTGCCAGCAGTGCGCCCTTAGGGGGCGGAAATCAGCCCCAGCATTTT	TRBV2	TRBJ1-5	TRBD1	NA
CASSMHRVQETQYF	TGTGCCAGTAGTATGCATCGGGTTCAAGAGACCCAGTACTTC	TRBV19	TRBJ2-5	NA	once
CASSPPGQNEKLFF	TGTGCCAGCAGCCCCCCTGGACAGAATGAAAAACTGTTTTTT	TRBV7-9	TRBJ1-4	NA	once
CASSELLEGSEAFF	TGTGCCAGCAGTGAATTACTCGAGGGATCTGAAGCTTTCTTT	TRBV6-1	TRBJ1-1	NA	once
CASSSPTGARDEQYF	TGTGCCAGCAGTTCCCCAACAGGGGCTCGGGACGAGCAGTACTTC	TRBV28	TRBJ2-7	TRBD1	NA
CASSGSGREQFF	TGTGCCAGTAGTGGTAGCGGGAGGGAGCAGTTCTTC	TRBV19	TRBJ2-1	TRBD2	NA
CATQGAGVTNQPQHF	TGTGCCACCCAGGGGGCGGGGGTTACCAATCAGCCCCAGCATTTT	TRBV2	TRBJ1-5	TRBD1	NA
CASKWAANTGELFF	TGTGCCTCCAAATGGGCAGCGAACACCGGGGAGCTGTTTTTT	TRBV19	TRBJ2-2	NA	NA
CASNPDRVNTEAFF	TGTGCCAGCAACCCCGACAGGGTAAACACTGAAGCTTTCTTT	TRBV6-5	TRBJ1-1	TRBD1	once
CASRLGAYGYTF	TGTGCCAGCAGGTTAGGAGCGTATGGCTACACCTTC	TRBV6-5	TRBJ1-2	NA	NA
CASSPQGPGTEAFF	TGTGCCAGCAGCCCACAGGGCCCAGGCACTGAAGCTTTCTTT	TRBV5-4	TRBJ1-1	NA	few
CASSLSRRGGMFTDTQYF	TGTGCCAGCAGTTTATCGCGACGGGGCGGGATGTTCACAGATACGCAGTATTTT	TRBV27	TRBJ2-3	NA	NA
CASSPGGSRETQYF	TGTGCCAGCAGCCCAGGGGGTTCTCGAGAGACCCAGTACTTC	TRBV7-3	TRBJ2-5	TRBD1	few
CASSYYEGGSSPLHF	TGTGCCAGCAGTTATTACGAAGGAGGGTCCTCACCCCTCCACTTT	TRBV6-5	TRBJ1-6	NA	NA
CASSETVSLTAFF	TGCGCCAGCAGTGAGACAGTCAGCCTGACGGCTTTCTTT	TRBV10-1	TRBJ1-1	NA	NA
CASIRIPGYTDTQYF	TGTGCCAGCATCAGAATCCCGGGATACACAGATACGCAGTATTTT	TRBV6-5	TRBJ2-3	NA	NA
CASSTPGQGMNTEAFF	TGTGCCAGCAGCACGCCGGGACAGGGTATGAACACTGAAGCTTTCTTT	TRBV11-1	TRBJ1-1	TRBD1	NA
CASSDRGDSLGQPQHF	TGTGCCAGCAGCGACAGGGGAGACTCACTGGGTCAGCCCCAGCATTTT	TRBV2	TRBJ1-5	TRBD1	once
CASSVDGTSGINEQFF	TGTGCCAGCAGCGTAGATGGGACTAGCGGGATAAATGAGCAGTTCTTC	TRBV9	TRBJ2-1	TRBD2	NA
CAWRGTALNYGYTF	TGTGCCTGGAGGGGGACAGCACTAAACTATGGCTACACCTTC	TRBV30	TRBJ1-2	TRBD1	NA
CASSSRYRGNNDEQYF	TGTGCCAGCAGCTCAAGATACAGGGGGAATAACGACGAGCAGTACTTC	TRBV7-6	TRBJ2-7	TRBD1	NA
CAISDGSTGNTIYF	TGTGCCATCAGTGACGGGTCGACGGGAAACACCATATATTTT	TRBV10-3	TRBJ1-3	NA	NA
CAISDTGKAGNTIYF	TGTGCCATCAGCGACACAGGGAAGGCTGGAAACACCATATATTTT	TRBV10-3	TRBJ1-3	NA	NA
CASSLGREGTEAFF	TGCGCCAGCAGCTTGGGTAGGGAGGGCACTGAAGCTTTCTTT	TRBV5-1	TRBJ1-1	NA	NA